Below are 3 T cell receptor beta chains sequenced from a single sample in a study of blood T cell repertoires in COVID-19. This table comes from immunoSEQ multiplex PCR, and its TCRdb copy is limited to in-frame clones, with some not included. The sample shows roughly 350,000 clones, more than 90% of them seen only once. Specimen: PBMCs or T cells enriched from blood (not recorded which). These receptors all come from a woman aged 25 to 39 who had recovered from COVID-19.

This rearrangement joins TRBV5-8 to TRBJ2-5; 14 nucleotides match TRBD2. The CDR3 extends over 17 amino acids. V trimming: 4 bases; J trimming: 2 bases; junction bases outside the gene matches: 7. Germline V gene data show CDR1 as SGHTS and CDR2 as YDEGEE. The CDR3 protein is CASSMGLAGELQETQYF. CDR3 DNA: TGTGCCAGCAGCATGGGACTAGCGGGGGAACTTCAAGAGACCCAGTACTTC.

This chain connects TRBV19 to TRBJ1-2; TRBD1 is a possible D gene (5 bases). Deletions cut 1 base from V and 8 bases from J, with 14 bases between. Germline CDR1 LNHDA, CDR2 SQIVND (reference sequence). This CDR3 spans 14 amino acids. This chain's CDR3 is CASSIVGQGGGYTF. The DNA for the CDR3 is TGTGCCAGTAGTATAGTTGGTCAGGGCGGCGGCTACACCTTC.

V usage is TRBV11-3 and J usage is TRBJ2-1, with D possibly matching TRBD2 (6 bases). Trimming shortened V by 5 bases and J by 8 bases, and 13 bases separated the two germline ends. Per the germline V gene, CDR1 is SGHNT and CDR2 is YENEEA. CDR3 length: 13 amino acids. This chain's CDR3 is CASSLGREDEQFF. CDR3 DNA: TGTGCCAGCAGCCTCGGCAGGGAGGATGAGCAGTTCTTC.